The 30 T cell receptor beta chains below all came from one sample that was sequenced in a study of blood T cells in healthy people across ages. Then a second PCR, running roughly 7 to 11 cycles, was carried out with a sample-barcoded 5' primer and a J-beta primer mix. In TCRdb, the 5' RACE reads were re-called with MiXCR into one record per CDR3 protein. The table has 1 million to 1.2 million distinct CDR3 sequences, 35% to 40% seen once. Specimen: blood. The receptor set was obtained from a man aged 18 to 29 in good health.

The J gene is TRBJ2-5, the V gene TRBV28, with D tentatively TRBD2 (6 bases). Looked up from germline, CDR1 is MDHEN and CDR2 is SYDVKM. V lost 3 bases and J lost 2, with 13 bases in between. The CDR3 sequence is 15 residues long. CDR3 sequence reads: CASSLRDGAQETQYF. CDR3 in DNA: TGTGCCAGCAGTTTGCGGGACGGAGCTCAAGAGACCCAGTACTTC.

The chain recombines TRBV29-1 with TRBJ2-1, with D perhaps being TRBD1 or TRBD2 (6 bases each). V gave up 7 bases and J gave up 15 bases, with 22 bases separating them. This CDR3 contains 12 residues. CDR1 is SQVTM and CDR2 is ANQGSEA in the germline V gene. CDR3 sequence: CSGIDGGLGPFF. In DNA, the CDR3 is TGCAGCGGGATAGATGGGGGGCTGGGTCCGTTCTTC.

The chain employs TRBV29-1 and TRBJ2-3; D not certain. This CDR3 comprises 13 residues. Germline CDR1 SQVTM, CDR2 ANQGSEA. Written as DNA, the CDR3 is TGCAGTGATTCTCATAGCCACACAGATACGCAGTATTTT. This encodes CSDSHSHTDTQYF.

This clonotype occurred many times. The rearrangement links TRBV29-1 to TRBJ2-3, with D hard to call. This CDR3 has 10 residues. Trimming cost V 4 bases and J 5 bases, with 4 bases left between them. Per germline, CDR1 SQVTM and CDR2 ANQGSEA. The CDR3 loop reads CSVGVDTQYF. DNA for the CDR3: TGCAGCGTTGGGGTAGATACGCAGTATTTT.

This clonotype has only a few counts. J is TRBJ2-5 and V is TRBV20-1; D uncertain. The germline V and J ends were trimmed by 2 bases and 2 bases, with 9 bases remaining between them. Germline V gene sequence: CDR1 DFQATT, CDR2 SNEGSKA (reference sequence). The CDR3 is made up of 13 amino acids. The CDR3 here is CSARLILQETQYF. The CDR3 region has the DNA TGCAGTGCTAGACTTATCCTTCAAGAGACCCAGTACTTC.

This clonotype was seen only a few times. The gene calls are TRBV27 and TRBJ1-5; D ambiguous. The CDR3 spans 13 residues. CDR1 and CDR2 (germline): MNHEY, SMNVEV (reference sequence). V was shortened by 3 bases and J by 6 bases, with 9 bases between the two germline ends. The CDR3 DNA reads as TGTGCCAGCAGTTTCGGAGGGTCTCAGCCCCAGCATTTT. It codes for CASSFGGSQPQHF.

This clonotype was counted only a few times. The chain employs TRBV6-4 and TRBJ2-5; 12 positions match TRBD2. Germline CDR1 MRHNA, CDR2 SNTAGT. Unmatched junction bases numbered 5, after V lost 5 bases and J lost 4 bases. The CDR3 runs to 15 residues. CDR3 protein: CASSLLAGGPETQYF. The CDR3 nucleotides read TGTGCCAGCAGTCTCCTAGCGGGGGGGCCAGAGACCCAGTACTTC.

This CDR3 is CASSVEGAGTEAFF. The DNA for the CDR3 is TGTGCCAGCAGTGTGGAGGGGGCTGGCACTGAAGCTTTCTTT. The chain combines TRBV9 with TRBJ1-1; 7 positions agree with TRBD1. After removal of 5 bases from V and 4 bases from J, the junction contained 8 bases not matched to a gene. This CDR3 spans 14 amino acids. Germline V gives CDR1 SGDLS, CDR2 YYNGEE.

This clonotype was found many times. The chain links TRBV7-9 to TRBJ2-7; D call uncertain. Germline V gives CDR1 SEHNR, CDR2 FQNEAQ (reference sequence). The CDR3 length is 14 residues. Trimming stripped 1 base from V and 5 bases from J, with 12 bases between. CDR3 sequence (DNA): TGTGCCAGCAGCTTAGTAGGCGCACATAACGAGCAGTACTTC. Translating gives CASSLVGAHNEQYF.

The genes are TRBV5-1 and TRBJ2-5, with D perhaps matching TRBD1 (5 bases). CDR3 length equals 15 residues. V lost 3 bases and J lost 2, with 14 bases in between. The V gene's germline CDR1 is SGHRS and CDR2 YFSETQ. The CDR3 DNA reads TGCGCCAGCAGCTCGCTAACAGGAGCACAAGAGACCCAGTACTTC. Translated: CASSSLTGAQETQYF.

The V and J genes are TRBV9 and TRBJ1-2; no clear D gene. Germline V gene lookup returns CDR1 SGDLS and CDR2 YYNGEE. V was trimmed by 4 bases and J by 6 bases, leaving 16 bases between them. CDR3 length equals 14 residues. Written as DNA, the CDR3 is TGTGCCAGCAGCCCAGGTTGGTCAGGCGATGGCTACACCTTC. This translates into CASSPGWSGDGYTF.

This clonotype was detected ten times or more. The chain employs TRBV29-1 and TRBJ1-2; no firm D call. The V end was cut by 6 bases, the J end by 2 bases, with 10 bases between. This CDR3 comprises 12 residues. The germline CDR1 and CDR2 sequences are SQVTM and ANQGSEA. The CDR3, as DNA: TGCAGCGTCCAAGACGGGAACTATGGCTACACCTTC. Protein product: CSVQDGNYGYTF.

The chain has TRBV29-1 and TRBJ1-4; a possible D gene is TRBD1 (5 bases). V lost 5 bases and J lost 5, with 15 bases in between. The CDR3 has 14 residues. Per the germline V gene, CDR1 is SQVTM and CDR2 is ANQGSEA. The CDR3 is CSVQTGGANEKLFF. CDR3 DNA: TGCAGCGTTCAGACGGGAGGGGCAAATGAAAAACTGTTTTTT. Full variable domain (outside the CDR3, taken from reference TRBV29-1 and TRBJ1-4): SAVISQKPSRDICQRGTSLTIQCQVDSQVTMMFWYRQQPGQSLTLIATANQGSEATYESGFVIDKFPISRPNLTFSTLTVSNMSPEDSSIYLCSVQTGGANEKLFFGSGTQLSVL.

This clonotype showed up just a few times. The chain recombines TRBV7-2 with TRBJ2-5, with D possibly matching TRBD1 (6 bases). The CDR3 consists of 15 residues. V was trimmed by 2 bases and J by 0 bases, leaving 10 bases between them. The germline V gene has CDR1 SGHTA and CDR2 FQGNSA. CDR3 nucleotide sequence: TGTGCCAGCAGCTTAAACAGGGCGTACCAAGAGACCCAGTACTTC. Its protein is CASSLNRAYQETQYF.

This clonotype was detected many times. The rearrangement uses TRBV12-3 or TRBV12-4 and TRBJ1-5; a possible D gene is TRBD1 (5 bases). V gave up 6 bases and J gave up 4 bases, with 13 bases separating them. This CDR3 has 14 residues. CDR3 residues: CASSPGGGNQPQHF. For the CDR3, the DNA is TGTGCCAGCAGCCCGGGTGGGGGAAATCAGCCCCAGCATTTT.

The chain has TRBV29-1 and TRBJ1-4; D is unclear. Germline lookup yields CDR1 SQVTM and CDR2 ANQGSEA. The CDR3 contains 14 residues. V lost 6 bases to trimming and J lost 0 bases, with 11 bases between them. The CDR3 protein is CSVRNEATNEKLFF. The DNA for the CDR3 is TGCAGCGTGCGAAACGAAGCAACTAATGAAAAACTGTTTTTT.

The table lists this clonotype with a few counts. This rearrangement joins TRBV12-3 or TRBV12-4 to TRBJ1-2, with D uncertain. Trimming stripped 5 bases from V and 0 bases from J, with 7 bases between. The CDR3 spans 13 residues. The CDR3 loop is CASSPSTNYGYTF. CDR3 coding DNA: TGTGCCAGCAGTCCGAGTACTAACTATGGCTACACCTTC.

The chain couples TRBV27 to TRBJ1-6; D is possibly TRBD1 (5 bases). The ends were cut back, 5 bases at V and 7 bases at J, with 12 bases in the middle. Looked up from germline, CDR1 is MNHEY and CDR2 is SMNVEV (reference sequence). The CDR3 is 14 residues long. CDR3 sequence: CASSPAWGNSPLHF. The DNA of the CDR3 is TGTGCCAGCAGTCCCGCCTGGGGGAATTCACCCCTCCACTTT.

Concerning this clonotype: Its ends do not fully match the called genes, so a read error is possible. V gene TRBV20-1 combines with J gene TRBJ2-1; 12 bases are shared with TRBD2. CDR1 is DFQATT, CDR2 SNEGSKA, per germline (reference sequence). The CDR3 runs 17 residues. The CDR3 region is CSARSTSGGWFYKEQFF. CDR3 DNA sequence: TGCAGTGCTAGATCTACTAGCGGGGGGTGGTTCTACAAGGAGCAGTTCTTC.

Note on this clonotype: Possible read error: a much larger clone is one base away. The chain's CDR3 is CASSHLGRGQRDTQYF. The DNA for the CDR3 is TGCGCCAGCAGCCACTTGGGACGGGGTCAGAGAGATACGCAGTATTTT. The rearrangement joins TRBV4-1 to TRBJ2-3; D possibly uses TRBD1 or TRBD2 (5 bases each). The CDR3 loop spans 16 amino acids. CDR1 is MGHRA and CDR2 is YSYEKL in the germline V gene. V was clipped by 3 bases and J by 5 bases, with 18 bases between them.

This clonotype showed up just a few times. This chain uses TRBV20-1 with TRBJ1-2; 7 bases map to TRBD1. Germline V gene sequence: CDR1 DFQATT, CDR2 SNEGSKA (reference sequence). The CDR3 has 12 residues. With V trimmed by 1 base and J by 9 bases, 5 bases remained unmatched. This chain's CDR3 is CSARGDSRSYTF. The DNA for the CDR3 is TGCAGTGCTAGAGGGGACAGTAGGAGCTACACCTTC.

The rearrangement joins TRBV9 to TRBJ1-5; the match to TRBD1 covers 7 bases. Germline CDR1 and CDR2: SGDLS and YYNGEE. The CDR3 is made up of 15 amino acids. The trim removed 0 bases at V and 5 bases at J, leaving 5 bases unmatched. The CDR3 protein is CASSVGQGPDQPQHF. The CDR3 DNA follows: TGTGCCAGCAGCGTAGGACAGGGACCCGATCAGCCCCAGCATTTT.

This chain connects TRBV12-3 or TRBV12-4 to TRBJ2-3, with 12 bases aligning to TRBD1. The trim removed 5 bases at V and 2 bases at J, leaving 8 bases unmatched. The CDR3 is 17 amino acids. Written as DNA, the CDR3 is TGTGCCAGCAGTCCACTGGGACAGGGGGCTTTCACAGATACGCAGTATTTT. Its translation is CASSPLGQGAFTDTQYF.

The V and J genes are TRBV6-5 and TRBJ2-5; possible D gene TRBD1, 5 bases. This CDR3 contains 14 residues. Trimming removed 5 bases from V and 12 bases from J, with 22 bases in between. Germline V gene lookup returns CDR1 MNHEY and CDR2 SVGAGI. CDR3: CASSDAGSYNEKYF. CDR3 nucleotides: TGTGCCAGCAGTGACGCAGGGTCCTACAATGAGAAGTACTTC.

V and J are TRBV6-5 and TRBJ1-2; D remains ambiguous. The germline V gene has CDR1 MNHEY and CDR2 SVGAGI. V dropped 0 bases and J dropped 8 bases, with 10 bases sitting between them. This CDR3 contains 13 residues. In DNA, the CDR3 is TGTGCCAGCAGTTACTCTGGGGTCGCCGGCTACACCTTC. Translated, it gives CASSYSGVAGYTF.

This clonotype was found a few times. The genes are TRBV27 and TRBJ1-2; D perhaps matches TRBD1 (5 bases). The CDR3 runs to 14 residues. CDR1 is MNHEY and CDR2 is SMNVEV in the germline V gene (reference sequence). Deletions cut 2 bases from V and 4 bases from J, with 11 bases between. CDR3 sequence (DNA): TGTGCCAGCAGTTTAAGGGGAGATGGCTATGGCTACACCTTC. It is translated as CASSLRGDGYGYTF.

V is TRBV2 and J is TRBJ1-1; D gene uncertain. Germline V gene lookup returns CDR1 SNHLY and CDR2 FYNNEI. The CDR3 spans 15 residues. Trimming shortened V by 2 bases and J by 4 bases, and 14 bases separated the two germline ends. CDR3 protein: CASSENGLSGTEAFF. The CDR3 nucleotides read TGTGCCAGCAGTGAAAATGGGCTCAGTGGCACTGAAGCTTTCTTT.

The J gene is TRBJ2-1, the V gene TRBV7-8, with TRBD1 as a possible D gene (6 bases). Germline CDR1 reads SGHVS; CDR2 reads FQNEAQ. The V end lost 5 bases, the J end lost 4 bases, and 18 bases lay between the germline ends. This CDR3 spans 16 amino acids. Here the CDR3 DNA reads TGTGCCAGCAGCCCGAGGGCAGGGGTGGTGTACAATGAGCAGTTCTTC. Translation: CASSPRAGVVYNEQFF.

This chain uses TRBV27 with TRBJ2-1; 7 bases agree with TRBD1. Trimming took 5 bases from V and 4 from J; bases not matched to a gene: 8. Looked up from germline, CDR1 is MNHEY and CDR2 is SMNVEV (reference sequence). CDR3 length: 15 amino acids. This chain's CDR3 is CASSPQGVSYNEQFF. The DNA for the CDR3 is TGTGCCAGCAGTCCGCAGGGGGTATCGTACAATGAGCAGTTCTTC.

On this clonotype itself: An end of the junction differs from the germline gene, which may be a read error. The chain has TRBV7-2 and TRBJ1-2, with D hard to call. The CDR3 sequence is 14 residues long. In germline, CDR1 is SGHTA, CDR2 FQGNSA. CDR3 amino acids: CASSLRRQNSGYTF. The CDR3 nucleotides read TGTGCCAGCAGCTTAAGGCGGCAGAACTCTGGCTACACCTTC.